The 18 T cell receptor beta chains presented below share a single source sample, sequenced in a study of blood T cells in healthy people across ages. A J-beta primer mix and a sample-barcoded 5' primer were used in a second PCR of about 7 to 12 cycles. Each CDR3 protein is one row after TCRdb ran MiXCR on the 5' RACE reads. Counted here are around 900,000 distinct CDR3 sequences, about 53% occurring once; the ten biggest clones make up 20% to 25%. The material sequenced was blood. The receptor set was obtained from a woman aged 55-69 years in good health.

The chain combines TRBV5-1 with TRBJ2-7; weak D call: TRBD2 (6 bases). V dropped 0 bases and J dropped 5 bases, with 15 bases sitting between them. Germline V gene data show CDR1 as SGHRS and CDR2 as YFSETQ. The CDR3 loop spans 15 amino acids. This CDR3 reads CASSLVVGRSDEQYF. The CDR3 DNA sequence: TGCGCCAGCAGCTTGGTGGTTGGGAGGAGCGACGAGCAGTACTTC.

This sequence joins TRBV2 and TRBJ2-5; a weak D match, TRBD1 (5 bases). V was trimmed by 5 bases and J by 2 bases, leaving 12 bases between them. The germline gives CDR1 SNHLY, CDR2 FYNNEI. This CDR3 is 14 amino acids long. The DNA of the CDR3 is TGTGCCAGCAGTTTCCAGGGTGATCAAGAGACCCAGTACTTC. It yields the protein CASSFQGDQETQYF. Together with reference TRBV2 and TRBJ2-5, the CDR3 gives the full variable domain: EPEVTQTPSHQVTQMGQEVILRCVPISNHLYFYWYRQILGQKVEFLVSFYNNEISEKSEIFDDQFSVERPDGSNFTLKIRSTKLEDSAMYFCASSFQGDQETQYFGPGTRLLVL.

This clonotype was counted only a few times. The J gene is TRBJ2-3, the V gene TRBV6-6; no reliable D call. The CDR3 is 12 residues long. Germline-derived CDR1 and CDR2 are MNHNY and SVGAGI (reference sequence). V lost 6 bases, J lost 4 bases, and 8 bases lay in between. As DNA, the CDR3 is TGTGCCAGCAGCCGCCTGTCAGATACGCAGTATTTT. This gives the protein CASSRLSDTQYF.

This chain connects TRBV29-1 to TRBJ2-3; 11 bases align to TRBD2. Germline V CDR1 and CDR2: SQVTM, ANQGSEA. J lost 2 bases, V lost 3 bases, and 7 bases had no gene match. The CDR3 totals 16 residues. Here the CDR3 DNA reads TGCAGCGTTGACCAGGGACTAGCGGCCCACACAGATACGCAGTATTTT. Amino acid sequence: CSVDQGLAAHTDTQYF.

The chain's CDR3 is CATSRDLGRTNTEAFF. The CDR3 DNA reads as TGTGCCACCAGCAGAGATCTTGGCAGGACGAACACTGAAGCTTTCTTT. The V gene is TRBV15, the J gene TRBJ1-1, with unresolved D. This CDR3 is built from 16 residues. Germline assignment: CDR1 LNHNV and CDR2 YYDKDF (reference sequence). The V end lost 0 bases, the J end lost 1 base, and 12 bases lay between the germline ends.

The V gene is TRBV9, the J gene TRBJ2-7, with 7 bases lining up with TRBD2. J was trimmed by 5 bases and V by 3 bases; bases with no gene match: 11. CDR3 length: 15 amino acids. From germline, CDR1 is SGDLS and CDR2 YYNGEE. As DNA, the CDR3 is TGTGCCAGCAGCGCCGACGGGGGGAGGGCCAACGAGCAGTACTTC. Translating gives CASSADGGRANEQYF.

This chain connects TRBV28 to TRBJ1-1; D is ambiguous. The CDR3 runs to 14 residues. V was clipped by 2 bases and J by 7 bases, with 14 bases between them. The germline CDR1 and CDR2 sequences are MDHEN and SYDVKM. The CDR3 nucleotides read TGTGCCAGCAGTTTAAATATCAGAGGTCGTGAAGCTTTCTTT. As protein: CASSLNIRGREAFF.

The CDR3 region has the DNA TGTGCCAGCAGCTCGCCGAAGGGAGTGGATACGCAGTATTTT. Translating gives CASSSPKGVDTQYF. The J gene is TRBJ2-3, the V gene TRBV7-9; weak D call: TRBD2 (5 bases). The CDR3 totals 14 residues. Germline-derived CDR1 and CDR2 are SEHNR and FQNEAQ (reference sequence). Trimming cost V 4 bases and J 6 bases, with 14 bases left between them.

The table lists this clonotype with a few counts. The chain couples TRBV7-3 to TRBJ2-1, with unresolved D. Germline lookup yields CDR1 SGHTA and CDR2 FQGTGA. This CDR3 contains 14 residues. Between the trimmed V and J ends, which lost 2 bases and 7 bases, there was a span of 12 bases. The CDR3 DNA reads TGTGCCAGCAGCTTACGCGCTAGTGAGAATGAGCAGTTCTTC. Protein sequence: CASSLRASENEQFF.

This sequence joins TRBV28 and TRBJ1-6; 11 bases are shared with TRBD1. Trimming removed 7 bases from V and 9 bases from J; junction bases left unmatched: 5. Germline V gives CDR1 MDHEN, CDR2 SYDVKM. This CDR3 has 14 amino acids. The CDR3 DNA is TGTGCCAGCATCCGGACAGGGGGCTTTTCACCCCTCCACTTT. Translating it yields CASIRTGGFSPLHF.

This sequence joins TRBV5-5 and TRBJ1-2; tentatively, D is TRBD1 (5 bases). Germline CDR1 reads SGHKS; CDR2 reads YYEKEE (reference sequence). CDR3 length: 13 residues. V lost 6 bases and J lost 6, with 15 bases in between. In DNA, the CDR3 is TGTGCCAGCACCGTTACGACAGAGAATGGCTACACCTTC. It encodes CASTVTTENGYTF.

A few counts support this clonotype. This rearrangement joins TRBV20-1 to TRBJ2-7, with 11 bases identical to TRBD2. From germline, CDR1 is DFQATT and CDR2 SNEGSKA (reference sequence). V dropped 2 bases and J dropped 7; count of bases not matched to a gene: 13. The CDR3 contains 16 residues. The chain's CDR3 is CSARSSGTSGWQEQYF. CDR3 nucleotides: TGCAGTGCTAGATCATCTGGGACTAGCGGATGGCAGGAGCAGTACTTC.

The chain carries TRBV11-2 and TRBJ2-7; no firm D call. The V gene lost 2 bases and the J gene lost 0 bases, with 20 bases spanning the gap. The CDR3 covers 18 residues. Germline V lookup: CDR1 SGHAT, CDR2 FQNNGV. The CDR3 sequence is CASSLWSPTPRSSYEQYF. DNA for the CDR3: TGTGCCAGCAGCTTATGGTCTCCAACCCCCAGGAGCTCCTACGAGCAGTACTTC.

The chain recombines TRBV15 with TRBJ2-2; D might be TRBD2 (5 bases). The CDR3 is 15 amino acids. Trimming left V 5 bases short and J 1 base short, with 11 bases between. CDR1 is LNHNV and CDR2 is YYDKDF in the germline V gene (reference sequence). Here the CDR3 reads CATSGGRVNTGELFF. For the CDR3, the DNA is TGTGCCACCAGCGGAGGACGGGTGAACACCGGGGAGCTGTTTTTT.

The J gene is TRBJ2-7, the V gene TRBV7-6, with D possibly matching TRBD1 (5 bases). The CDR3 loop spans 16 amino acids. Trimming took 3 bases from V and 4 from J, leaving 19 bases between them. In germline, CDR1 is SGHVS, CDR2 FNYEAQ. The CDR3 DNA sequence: TGTGCCAGCAGCTTCCGGGCAGGGCAGATGGGGTACGAGCAGTACTTC. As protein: CASSFRAGQMGYEQYF.

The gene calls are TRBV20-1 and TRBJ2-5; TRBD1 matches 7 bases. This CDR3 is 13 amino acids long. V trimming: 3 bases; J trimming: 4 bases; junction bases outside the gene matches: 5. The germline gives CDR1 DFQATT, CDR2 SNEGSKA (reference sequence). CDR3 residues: CSASVTGRETQYF. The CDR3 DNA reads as TGCAGTGCTAGTGTGACAGGGAGAGAGACCCAGTACTTC.

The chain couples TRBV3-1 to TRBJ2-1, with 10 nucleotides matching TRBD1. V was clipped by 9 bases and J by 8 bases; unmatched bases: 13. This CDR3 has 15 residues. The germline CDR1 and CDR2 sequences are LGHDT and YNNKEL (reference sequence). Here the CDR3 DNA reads TGTGCCAGTTCCGGGACAGGGGCTGAAAGCCATGAGCAGTTCTTC. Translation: CASSGTGAESHEQFF.

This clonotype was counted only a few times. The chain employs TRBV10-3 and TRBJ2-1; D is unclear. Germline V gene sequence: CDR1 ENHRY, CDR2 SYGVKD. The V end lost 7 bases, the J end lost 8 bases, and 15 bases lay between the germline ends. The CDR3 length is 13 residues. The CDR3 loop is CAINLRVGDEQFF. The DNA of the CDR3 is TGTGCCATCAACCTTCGAGTTGGGGATGAGCAGTTCTTC.